These T cell receptor beta chains were read from a single sample in a study of monozygotic twins with inflammatory bowel disease. Using the 5' RACE reads, TCRdb records one entry per CDR3 protein without DNA. The sample includes approximately 400,000 distinct CDR3 sequences. Sequences were obtained from blood. Source of these receptors: a human donor with ulcerative colitis or Crohn's disease, or a healthy co-twin of an affected twin (not recorded which). The CDR3 runs from the conserved cysteine through the conserved F or W.

v_gene	j_gene	len	CDR3aa
TRBV10-3	TRBJ2-7	13	CAISESREYEQYF
TRBV7-2	TRBJ1-1	13	CASSLQGHTEAFF
TRBV29-1	TRBJ1-2	12	CSVLDIGYGYTF
TRBV24-1	TRBJ2-3	16	CATSDRRRGNTDTQYF
TRBV4-2	TRBJ2-1	15	CASSPVSNSYNEQFF
TRBV29-1	TRBJ2-2	14	CSVDSGSGTGELFF
TRBV7-2	TRBJ2-7	14	CASSLGGASYEQYF
TRBV6-1	TRBJ2-3	14	CASAWGASTDTQYF
TRBV7-6	TRBJ2-5	16	CASSSGTEAIWETQYF
TRBV21-1	TRBJ2-7	19	CASSEPGLAGTGPAYEQYF
TRBV4-1	TRBJ2-1	16	CASSHETSGSYNEQFF
TRBV3-1	TRBJ1-2	16	CASSPLGGTGGYGYTF
TRBV7-2	TRBJ2-7	14	CASSLAPQGNEQYF
TRBV23-1	TRBJ2-1	18	CASKRKGTGGEVNNEQFF
TRBV9	TRBJ1-5	15	CASSEGVYSNQPQHF
TRBV20-1	TRBJ1-6	13	CSAPDQGGSPLHF
TRBV5-3	TRBJ2-2	18	CARSSHARQLGNTGELFF
TRBV29-1	TRBJ2-5	12	CSTGQGSETQYF
TRBV5-1	TRBJ2-5	14	CASSFTVGKETQYF
TRBV7-2	TRBJ2-6	15	CASTPGGAGANVLTF
TRBV5-4	TRBJ2-3	15	CASSLGQQSTDTQYF
TRBV5-1	TRBJ2-1	14	CASSLGGRGVEQFF
TRBV5-1	TRBJ1-2	13	CASSFAGDYGYTF
TRBV6-1	TRBJ1-3	14	CASQDRSSGNTIYF
TRBV7-9	TRBJ2-5	14	CASSLANNQETQYF
TRBV10-2	TRBJ1-1	13	CASRGTVNTEAFF
TRBV6-5	TRBJ2-3	17	CASSYSRGAGGTDTQYF
TRBV6-2/TRBV6-3	TRBJ1-5	14	CASTVHRSNQPQHF
TRBV2	TRBJ2-1	15	CASSGVAGMYNEQFF
TRBV24-1	TRBJ1-4	12	CATSDSGLELFF
TRBV6-2/TRBV6-3	TRBJ2-1	14	CASSLGGGDNEQFF
TRBV5-4	TRBJ2-1	16	CASSLGPGGGFNEQFF
TRBV5-1	TRBJ2-5	14	CASSRGQQQKTQYF
TRBV4-3	TRBJ2-7	18	CASSLPDPRTGGPYEQYF
TRBV6-2/TRBV6-3	TRBJ1-3	13	CASSYGRPDTIYF
TRBV28	TRBJ2-3	14	CASRRSGGADTQYF
TRBV5-1	TRBJ1-1	14	CASSLRQGNTEAFF
TRBV5-1	TRBJ1-2	17	CASSLARTAHVGYGYTF
TRBV4-3	TRBJ2-5	14	CASSQSPRMETQYF
TRBV5-1	TRBJ2-2	15	CASSPLNANTGELFF
TRBV20-1	TRBJ1-2	13	CSAREGGDYGYTF
TRBV27	TRBJ2-7	14	CASSFSRADYEQYF
TRBV20-1	TRBJ2-6	16	CSARDARLSGANVLTF
TRBV27	TRBJ1-1	14	CASSPMTGNTEAFF